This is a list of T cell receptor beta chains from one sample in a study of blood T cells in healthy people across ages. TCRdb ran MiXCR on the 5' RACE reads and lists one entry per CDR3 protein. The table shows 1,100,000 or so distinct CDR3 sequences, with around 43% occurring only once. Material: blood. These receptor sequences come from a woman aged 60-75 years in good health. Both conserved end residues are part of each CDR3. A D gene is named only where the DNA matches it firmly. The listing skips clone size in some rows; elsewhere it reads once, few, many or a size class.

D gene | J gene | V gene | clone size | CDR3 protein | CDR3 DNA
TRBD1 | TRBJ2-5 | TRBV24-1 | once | CATSELGQGQETQYF | TGTGCCACCAGTGAATTGGGACAGGGCCAAGAGACCCAGTACTTC
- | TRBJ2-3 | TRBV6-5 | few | CASSYRELTPDTQYF | TGTGCCAGCAGTTACCGGGAGCTTACACCAGATACGCAGTATTTT
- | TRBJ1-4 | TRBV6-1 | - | CASSEWEGELFF | TGTGCCAGCAGTGAATGGGAGGGAGAACTGTTTTTT
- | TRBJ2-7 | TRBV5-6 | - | CASSSSGESSYNEQYF | TGTGCCAGCAGCTCCTCGGGCGAGTCATCCTACAATGAGCAGTACTTC
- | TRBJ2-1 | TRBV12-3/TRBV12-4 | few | CASSPRDSLGEQFF | TGTGCCAGCAGTCCCCGCGACTCCCTGGGTGAGCAGTTCTTC
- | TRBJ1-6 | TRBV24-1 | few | CATSDPRPGSWDPLHF | TGTGCCACCAGTGACCCCCGACCGGGGAGTTGGGATCCCCTCCACTTT
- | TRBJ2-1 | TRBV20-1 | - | CSARGRSYNEQFF | TGCAGTGCTAGGGGGAGATCTTACAATGAGCAGTTCTTC
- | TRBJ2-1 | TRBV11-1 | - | CASSYHDEQFF | TGTGCCAGCAGCTACCACGATGAGCAGTTCTTC
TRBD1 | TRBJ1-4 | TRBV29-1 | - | CSVVWTGLNEKLFF | TGCAGCGTTGTCTGGACAGGGTTAAATGAAAAACTGTTTTTT
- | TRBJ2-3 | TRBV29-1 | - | CSPKLGGQDTQYF | TGCAGCCCGAAGTTGGGGGGGCAAGATACGCAGTATTTT
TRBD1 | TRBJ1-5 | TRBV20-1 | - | CNAREGGKGAKPYQPQHF | TGCAATGCTAGAGAGGGCGGTAAGGGGGCAAAGCCTTATCAGCCCCAGCATTTT
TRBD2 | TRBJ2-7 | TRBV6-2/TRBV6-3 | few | CASSPRRGSSYEQYF | TGTGCCAGCAGCCCTAGGCGCGGGAGCTCCTACGAGCAGTACTTC
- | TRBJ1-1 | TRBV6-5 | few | CASSYPERTEAFF | TGTGCCAGCAGTTACCCCGAGAGGACTGAAGCTTTCTTT
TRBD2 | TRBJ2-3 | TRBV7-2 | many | CASSLGGSGDTQYF | TGTGCCAGCAGCTTAGGTGGTAGCGGGGATACGCAGTATTTT
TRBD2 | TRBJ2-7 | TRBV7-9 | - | CASSFSSGRSSGEQYF | TGTGCCAGCAGCTTCTCGAGCGGGAGGTCCTCGGGGGAGCAGTACTTC
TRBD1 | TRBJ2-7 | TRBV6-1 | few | CASSAGTGGGYEQYF | TGTGCCAGCAGTGCTGGGACAGGCGGAGGCTACGAGCAGTACTTC
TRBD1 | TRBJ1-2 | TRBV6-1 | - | CASSERGLYYGYTF | TGTGCCAGCAGTGAAAGGGGGCTTTACTATGGCTACACCTTC
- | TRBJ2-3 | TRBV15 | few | CATSRVGIGDTQYF | TGTGCCACCAGCAGAGTTGGCATAGGAGATACGCAGTATTTT
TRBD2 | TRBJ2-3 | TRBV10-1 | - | CASSESTLAASTDTQYF | TGCGCCAGCAGTGAGTCTACCCTAGCGGCTTCCACAGATACGCAGTATTTT
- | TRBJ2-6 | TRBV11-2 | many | CASSLVGAGANVLTF | TGTGCCAGCAGCCTCGTAGGGGCGGGGGCCAACGTCCTGACTTTC
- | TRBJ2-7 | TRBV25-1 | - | CASSAIGPSLPHKQYF | TGTGCCAGCAGTGCCATTGGGCCCAGTCTTCCCCACAAGCAGTACTTC
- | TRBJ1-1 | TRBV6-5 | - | CASSIQLGGGNTEAFF | TGTGCCAGCAGTATCCAACTTGGGGGGGGGAACACTGAAGCTTTCTTT
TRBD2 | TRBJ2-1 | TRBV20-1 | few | CSAKGTSGRLTEQFF | TGCAGTGCCAAGGGGACTAGCGGGAGGCTTACTGAGCAGTTCTTC
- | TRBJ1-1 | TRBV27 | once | CASSRDGYLNTEAFF | TGTGCCAGCAGTCGGGACGGATATTTGAACACTGAAGCTTTCTTT
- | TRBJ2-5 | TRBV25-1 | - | CASRTTGSGETQYF | TGTGCCAGCCGTACGACCGGTTCCGGGGAGACCCAGTACTTC
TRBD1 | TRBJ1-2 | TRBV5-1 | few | CASSATGGGDYGYTF | TGCGCCAGCAGCGCAACAGGGGGCGGCGACTATGGCTACACCTTC
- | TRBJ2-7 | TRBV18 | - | CASSSRSWSHEQYF | TGTGCCAGCTCATCCCGGAGTTGGTCTCACGAGCAGTACTTC
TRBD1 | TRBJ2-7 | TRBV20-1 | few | CSAPRTGPFEQYF | TGCAGTGCCCCGAGGACAGGACCCTTCGAGCAGTACTTC
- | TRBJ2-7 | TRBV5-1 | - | CASSVTGPYEQYF | TGCGCCAGCAGCGTGACAGGCCCCTACGAGCAGTACTTC
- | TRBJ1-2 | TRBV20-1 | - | CSATRENYGYTF | TGCAGTGCTACCCGCGAGAACTATGGCTACACCTTC
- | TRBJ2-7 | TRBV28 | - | CVSSLLGGAQYF | TGTGTCAGCAGTTTACTTGGCGGTGCTCAGTACTTC
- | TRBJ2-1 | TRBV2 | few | CASRVTYNEQFF | TGTGCCAGCAGAGTCACCTACAATGAGCAGTTCTTC